This T cell receptor beta chain was sequenced during a study of OX40 agonist ivuxolimab in advanced cancers. V shed 7 bases and J shed 2 bases, with 14 bases lying between them. Germline V lookup: CDR1 MNHNS, CDR2 SASEGT. The CDR3 covers 14 residues. This table comes from immunoSEQ multiplex PCR, and its TCRdb copy is limited to in-frame clones, with some not included. The sample contains 130,000 or so clones, approximately 94% of which appear only once. Sample: CD4+ or CD8+ T cells sorted from blood, taken in a trial of the OX40 agonist ivuxolimab. The TCR was taken from an adult with an advanced solid tumor such as melanoma, head and neck, liver or kidney cancer. The chain has TRBV6-1 and TRBJ1-1; no firm D call. The CDR3 protein is CASNVHSSNTEAFF. The CDR3 DNA sequence: TGTGCCAGCAACGTACACAGCAGTAACACTGAAGCTTTCTTT.